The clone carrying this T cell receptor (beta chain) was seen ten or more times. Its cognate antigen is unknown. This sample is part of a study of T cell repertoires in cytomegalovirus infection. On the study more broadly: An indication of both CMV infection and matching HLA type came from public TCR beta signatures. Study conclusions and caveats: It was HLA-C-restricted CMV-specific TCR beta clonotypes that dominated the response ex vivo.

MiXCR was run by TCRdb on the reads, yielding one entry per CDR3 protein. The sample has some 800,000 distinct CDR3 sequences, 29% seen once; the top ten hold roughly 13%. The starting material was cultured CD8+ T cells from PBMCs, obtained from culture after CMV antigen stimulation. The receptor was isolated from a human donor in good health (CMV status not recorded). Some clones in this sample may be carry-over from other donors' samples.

The CDR3 DNA is TGTGCCAGCAGCTTAGGGCCCGCTACCGGGACAGGATACACTGAAGCTTTCTTT. Translated, it gives CASSLGPATGTGYTEAFF. V gene TRBV11-2 combines with J gene TRBJ1-1, with TRBD1 matching 8 bases. Per germline, CDR1 SGHAT and CDR2 FQNNGV. The J segment lost 3 bases and the V segment lost 1 base, leaving 13 bases of the junction unmatched. This CDR3 is 18 amino acids long. The full variable domain, rest sourced from reference TRBV11-2 and TRBJ1-1, is EAGVAQSPRYKIIEKRQSVAFWCNPISGHATLYWYQQILGQGPKLLIQFQNNGVVDDSQLPKDRFSAERLKGVDSTLKIQPAKLEDSAVYLCASSLGPATGTGYTEAFFGQGTRLTVV.